This T cell receptor (beta chain) was found in a study of cytomegalovirus exposure and HLA in healthy donors. Overall study: Most genotyped donors, 65% to 85% of 398, had Caucasian-associated genetic ancestry. Whole-study findings and limits: It was reported that TCR beta sequences correctly inferred the HLA-A and HLA-B alleles for most subjects.

60 Vbeta and 13 Jbeta primers were used in PCR. The data were produced by immunoSEQ multiplex PCR, yet TCRdb's version contains in-frame clones alone and is incomplete. Of 190,000 or so clones in the sample, around 83% are singletons; the top ten hold 1.6%. Concerning this clone: Its antigen is currently unknown.

The V gene lost 3 bases and the J gene lost 7 bases, with 14 bases spanning the gap. This CDR3 is 14 amino acids long. Per germline, CDR1 SGDLS and CDR2 YYNGEE. This chain joins TRBV9 and TRBJ2-1; no reliable D call. The sample comprised PBMCs. The sequence came from a man aged 45-60 years in good health and CMV-seronegative. Written as DNA, the CDR3 is TGTGCCAGCAGCGGTGGTAGGATGGAGAATGAGCAGTTCTTC. This gives the protein CASSGGRMENEQFF.